This T cell receptor beta chain stems from a study of blood T cell repertoires in COVID-19. The overall study: Acute-phase and convalescent COVID-19 samples originated in the United States, Italy and Spain. Sample material is recorded as cDNA or gDNA derived from T cells, B-cell-depleted T cells, or PBMCs.

Study processing details: Amplifying reference gene primers gave estimates of nucleated cell counts. Sequencing used immunoSEQ multiplex PCR; TCRdb keeps in-frame clones, though not all of them. V, J and clone size reflect that table, while D and trimming were determined from the DNA. This table has some 180,000 clones, roughly 76% appearing once. The clonotype originates from a woman of 80 years or more with COVID-19, enrolled during active disease. The sequenced sample consisted of peripheral blood.

In DNA, the CDR3 is TGTGCCAGCAGTTCCAGGGGGACAGGGGTCGAAAACACCATATATTTT. It is translated as CASSSRGTGVENTIYF. The V gene is TRBV28, the J gene TRBJ1-3; TRBD1 matches 10 bases. This CDR3 is built from 16 residues. The V gene's germline CDR1 is MDHEN and CDR2 SYDVKM. Unmatched junction bases numbered 9, after V lost 4 bases and J lost 6 bases.